A single sample is the source of the 21 T cell receptor beta chains below, sequenced in a study of blood T cell repertoires in COVID-19. Generated by immunoSEQ multiplex PCR, the TCRdb table keeps only in-frame clones and is missing some. The sample has about 210,000 clones; about 87% are singletons. The sequenced sample consisted of peripheral blood. Every receptor here comes from a man aged 55-75 years with acute or convalescent COVID-19.

V and J are TRBV9 and TRBJ2-5; D uncertain. This CDR3 has 15 residues. Germline V lookup: CDR1 SGDLS, CDR2 YYNGEE. Trimming shortened V by 0 bases and J by 5 bases, and 14 bases separated the two germline ends. The CDR3 region has the DNA TGTGCCAGCAGCGTAGATGGCCAGGCGCCCGAGACCCAGTACTTC. Translating it yields CASSVDGQAPETQYF.

This clone was recorded once. The V and J genes are TRBV11-3 and TRBJ2-2, with TRBD1 matching over 11 bases. The germline V gene has CDR1 SGHNT and CDR2 YENEEA. The CDR3 runs 15 residues. After removal of 2 bases from V and 6 bases from J, the junction contained 2 bases not matched to a gene. CDR3 in DNA: TGTGCCAGCAGCTTATCGGGACAGGGGGCCGGGGAGCTGTTTTTT. It specifies CASSLSGQGAGELFF.

V usage is TRBV6-5 and J usage is TRBJ1-6, with 7 positions matching TRBD1. The CDR3 sequence is 14 residues long. The V and J ends lost 7 bases and 9 bases, in that order; junction bases with no gene match: 9. Germline CDR1 is MNHEY and CDR2 is SVGAGI. In DNA, the CDR3 is TGTGCCAGCATTACAGGGGACTTTGGTTCACCCCTCCACTTT. Amino acid sequence: CASITGDFGSPLHF.

V usage is TRBV27 and J usage is TRBJ1-1; D remains unclear. There are 13 residues in the CDR3. Per the germline V gene, CDR1 is MNHEY and CDR2 is SMNVEV (reference sequence). V shed 0 bases and J shed 3 bases, with 5 bases lying between them. CDR3 in amino acids: CASSLSGYTEAFF. Written as DNA, the CDR3 is TGTGCCAGCAGTTTATCCGGGTACACTGAAGCTTTCTTT.

CDR3 sequence reads: CASSSSGGGSSPQHF. In DNA form, the CDR3 reads TGTGCCAGCAGCAGTTCAGGTGGAGGTTCGTCGCCCCAGCATTTT. The chain links TRBV28 to TRBJ1-5; no reliable D call. The germline V gene encodes CDR1 MDHEN and CDR2 SYDVKM. Trimming took off 6 bases at V and 9 bases at J, with 21 bases between the two ends. The CDR3 is made up of 15 amino acids.

The V and J genes are TRBV7-2 and TRBJ2-2; unclear D gene. The CDR3 length is 15 residues. V was pared by 1 base and J by 0 bases, with 6 bases between. Germline values: CDR1 SGHTA, CDR2 FQGNSA. The DNA for the CDR3 is TGTGCCAGCAGCTTAGGTGGGCCGAACACCGGGGAGCTGTTTTTT. Residues: CASSLGGPNTGELFF.

The chain uses TRBV5-1 and TRBJ2-3; the match to TRBD2 covers 8 bases. The CDR3 totals 16 residues. V shed 1 base and J 1 base; nucleotides not matched to a gene: 5. In germline, CDR1 is SGHRS, CDR2 YFSETQ. CDR3 nucleotides: TGCGCCAGCAGCTTGCAATGGCGGGGGGGCACAGATACGCAGTATTTT. This encodes CASSLQWRGGTDTQYF. Full variable domain (missing parts from reference TRBV5-1 and TRBJ2-3): KAGVTQTPRYLIKTRGQQVTLSCSPISGHRSVSWYQQTPGQGLQFLFEYFSETQRNKGNFPGRFSGRQFSNSRSEMNVSTLELGDSALYLCASSLQWRGGTDTQYFGPGTRLTVL.

A single count supports this clone. The gene calls are TRBV6-6 and TRBJ2-6; tentatively, D is TRBD1 or TRBD2 (7 bases each). The CDR3 contains 16 residues. Germline CDR1 and CDR2: MNHNY and SVGAGI (reference sequence). V lost 4 bases and J 4 bases, leaving 14 bases between the germline ends. The CDR3 sequence: CASSFSGGAGANVLTF. The CDR3 DNA reads TGTGCCAGCAGTTTCTCAGGGGGGGCGGGGGCCAACGTCCTGACTTTC.

The chain has TRBV18 and TRBJ1-3; TRBD1 matches 11 bases. CDR1 and CDR2 from the germline V gene are KGHSH and LQKENI. V shed 2 bases and J 4 bases; nucleotides not matched to a gene: 4. The CDR3 extends over 16 amino acids. This chain's CDR3 is CASSPVGQGEGNTIYF. For the CDR3, the DNA is TGTGCCAGCTCACCAGTGGGACAGGGGGAAGGAAACACCATATATTTT.

The gene calls are TRBV5-5 and TRBJ1-1, with D unclear. CDR1 is SGHKS and CDR2 is YYEKEE in the germline V gene (reference sequence). This CDR3 has 15 amino acids. Trimming pared 3 bases from V and 0 bases from J, leaving 12 bases between. The chain's CDR3 is CASSWAQAVNTEAFF. The CDR3 DNA reads TGTGCCAGCAGCTGGGCTCAGGCTGTGAACACTGAAGCTTTCTTT.

Comments on this clone: This specimen includes other DNA sequences encoding the same CDR3. V and J are TRBV29-1 and TRBJ2-7; TRBD1 matches 8 bases. In germline, CDR1 is SQVTM, CDR2 ANQGSEA. This CDR3 has 11 residues. V lost 6 bases, J lost 5 bases, and 3 bases stayed unmatched. The CDR3: CSVRTGNEQYF. CDR3 DNA sequence: TGCAGCGTCAGGACAGGGAACGAGCAGTACTTC.

This sequence joins TRBV6-5 and TRBJ2-7; 11 positions match TRBD2. Trimming at V came to 6 bases and at J to 3 bases, leaving 4 bases not matched to a gene. Germline V lookup: CDR1 MNHEY, CDR2 SVGAGI. The CDR3 spans 14 residues. CDR3 in DNA: TGTGCCAGCAGAATGACTAGCGGGAACTACGAGCAGTACTTC. Its protein is CASRMTSGNYEQYF.

The chain uses TRBV4-1 and TRBJ2-7; the match to TRBD1 covers 7 bases. Germline CDR1 reads MGHRA; CDR2 reads YSYEKL. This CDR3 comprises 13 residues. The V and J ends lost 3 bases and 3 bases, in that order; junction bases with no gene match: 2. The CDR3 nucleotides read TGCGCCAGCAGCCACCGACAGGGCTACGAGCAGTACTTC. This translates into CASSHRQGYEQYF.

The chain employs TRBV11-3 and TRBJ2-6; 7 nucleotides line up with TRBD1. Germline V CDR1 and CDR2: SGHNT, YENEEA. The CDR3 spans 15 residues. V was pared by 5 bases and J by 2 bases, with 3 bases of the junction left unmatched. In DNA form, the CDR3 reads TGTGCCAGCAGCCCGGGGACAGCTGGGGCCAACGTCCTGACTTTC. It translates to CASSPGTAGANVLTF.

The rearrangement uses TRBV15 and TRBJ1-4; tentatively, D is TRBD1 (5 bases). The V end lost 0 bases, the J end lost 0 bases, and 14 bases lay between the germline ends. The CDR3 loop spans 18 amino acids. CDR1 and CDR2 (germline): LNHNV, YYDKDF (reference sequence). CDR3 residues: CATSRDWVVRATNEKLFF. As DNA, the CDR3 is TGTGCCACCAGCAGAGATTGGGTCGTCAGGGCAACTAATGAAAAACTGTTTTTT.

The chain combines TRBV10-1 with TRBJ2-2, with 8 nucleotides matching TRBD1. The V gene's germline CDR1 is WNHNN and CDR2 SYGVQD (reference sequence). V lost 7 bases, J lost 12 bases, and 10 bases stayed unmatched. CDR3 length equals 13 residues. The CDR3 DNA is TGCGCCAGCACCAAAAGACAGGGGCAAAAGCTGTTTTTT. Translating gives CASTKRQGQKLFF.

V is TRBV29-1 and J is TRBJ1-4; 7 positions agree with TRBD1. Losses at the gene ends were 7 bases for V and 0 bases for J; bases not matched to a gene: 5. CDR1 is SQVTM and CDR2 is ANQGSEA in the germline V gene. The CDR3 is made up of 14 amino acids. CDR3 in amino acids: CSATGAATNEKLFF. CDR3 DNA sequence: TGCAGCGCCACAGGGGCCGCAACTAATGAAAAACTGTTTTTT.

The chain has TRBV5-1 and TRBJ1-2; 10 bases fit TRBD1. Trimming cost V 4 bases and J 7 bases; bases outside gene matches: 13. CDR1 and CDR2 from the germline V gene are SGHRS and YFSETQ. The CDR3 loop spans 16 amino acids. The CDR3 loop is CASSQGAGQGLAGYTF. Written as DNA, the CDR3 is TGCGCCAGCAGCCAGGGGGCGGGACAGGGGCTCGCTGGCTACACCTTC.

This sequence joins TRBV5-1 and TRBJ1-2; TRBD1 matches at 9 bases. This CDR3 is built from 13 residues. Germline values: CDR1 SGHRS, CDR2 YFSETQ. J gave up 3 bases and V 4 bases, and 1 base lay outside the gene matches. DNA of the CDR3: TGCGCCAGCAGCCGACAGGGGGACTATGGCTACACCTTC. This translates into CASSRQGDYGYTF.

The rearrangement links TRBV10-1 to TRBJ2-2; D unclear. Trimming pared 3 bases from V and 1 base from J, leaving 3 bases between. CDR3 length: 13 amino acids. Germline-derived CDR1 and CDR2 are WNHNN and SYGVQD (reference sequence). The CDR3 protein is CASSDRNTGELFF. In DNA, the CDR3 is TGCGCCAGCAGTGACAGGAACACCGGGGAGCTGTTTTTT.

The genes are TRBV5-1 and TRBJ2-7; 9 nucleotides agree with TRBD1. V was pared by 3 bases and J by 5 bases, with 0 bases of the junction left unmatched. The CDR3 has 12 amino acids. Germline CDR1 reads SGHRS; CDR2 reads YFSETQ. Here the CDR3 DNA reads TGCGCCAGCAGCTGGGACAGGGACGAGCAGTACTTC. Translating gives CASSWDRDEQYF.